This T cell receptor (beta chain) was recorded in a study of regulatory T cells in long-lasting Graves disease. Time point noted: newly diagnosed GD, antithyroid drugs for less than 3 months. PBMCs provided the RNA from which the TCR library was made. To make TCR beta libraries, researchers used iRepertoire HTBI primers and Arm-PCR of CDR3 regions. Each CDR3 protein gets one entry after TCRdb re-called the multiplex PCR reads with MiXCR. The table has hundreds of thousands of distinct CDR3 sequences, 15% to 20% seen once. This clonotype was seen ten or more times. These data also formed part of another study, on T cells in Graves' hyperthyroidism and ophthalmopathy.

The sequencing used peripheral blood mononuclear cells (PBMCs), collected at new diagnosis, from a patient treated with antithyroid drugs. The TCR sequence derives from a woman aged 35 to 60 with Graves disease.

CDR3 nucleotide sequence: TGTGCCAGCAGCCAATCAAGGCTCCTTTACGAGCAGTACTTC. This gives the protein CASSQSRLLYEQYF. The gene calls are TRBV3-1 and TRBJ2-7; D call uncertain. The CDR3 is 14 amino acids. CDR1 and CDR2 (germline): LGHDT, YNNKEL (reference sequence). V gave up 2 bases and J gave up 4 bases, with 12 bases separating them.